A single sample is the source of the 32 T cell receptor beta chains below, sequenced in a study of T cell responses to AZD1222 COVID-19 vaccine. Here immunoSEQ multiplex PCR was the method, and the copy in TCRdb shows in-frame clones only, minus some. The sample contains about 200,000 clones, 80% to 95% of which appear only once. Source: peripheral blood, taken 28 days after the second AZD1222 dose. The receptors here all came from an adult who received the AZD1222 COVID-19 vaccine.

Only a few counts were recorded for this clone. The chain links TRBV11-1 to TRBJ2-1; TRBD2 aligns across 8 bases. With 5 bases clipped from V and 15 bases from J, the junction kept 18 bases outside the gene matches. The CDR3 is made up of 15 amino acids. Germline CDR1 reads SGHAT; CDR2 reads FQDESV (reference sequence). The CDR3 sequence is CASSPRASGLPDPFF. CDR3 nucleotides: TGTGCCAGCAGCCCTCGGGCTAGCGGGCTCCCTGACCCGTTCTTC.

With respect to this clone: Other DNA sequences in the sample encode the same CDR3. CDR3 bases: TGTGCCAGCAGTGACCTAGGGGGCAATACTGAAGCTTTCTTT. It is translated as CASSDLGGNTEAFF. The rearrangement joins TRBV6-1 to TRBJ1-1; 7 bases match TRBD1. The CDR3 sequence is 14 residues long. V lost 3 bases, J lost 5 bases, and 6 bases stayed unmatched. CDR1 is MNHNS and CDR2 is SASEGT in the germline V gene.

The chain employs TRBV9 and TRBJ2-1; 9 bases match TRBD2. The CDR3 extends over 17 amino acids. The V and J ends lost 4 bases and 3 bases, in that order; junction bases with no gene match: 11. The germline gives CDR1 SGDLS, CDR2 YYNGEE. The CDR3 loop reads CASSPGSGGDFYNEQFF. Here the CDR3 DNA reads TGTGCCAGCAGCCCCGGTAGCGGGGGTGACTTCTACAATGAGCAGTTCTTC.

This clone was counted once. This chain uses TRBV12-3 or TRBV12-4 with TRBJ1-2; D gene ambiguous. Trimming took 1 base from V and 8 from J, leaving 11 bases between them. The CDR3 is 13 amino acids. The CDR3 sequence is CASSLDASRGYTF. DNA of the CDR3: TGTGCCAGCAGTTTAGACGCCAGCAGGGGCTACACCTTC.

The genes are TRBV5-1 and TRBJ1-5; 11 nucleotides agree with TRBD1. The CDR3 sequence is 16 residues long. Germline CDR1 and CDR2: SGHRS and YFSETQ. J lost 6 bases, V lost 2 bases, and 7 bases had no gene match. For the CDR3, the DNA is TGCGCCAGCAGCTTAGGGACAGGGGGGCCGGGTCAGCCCCAGCATTTT. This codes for CASSLGTGGPGQPQHF.

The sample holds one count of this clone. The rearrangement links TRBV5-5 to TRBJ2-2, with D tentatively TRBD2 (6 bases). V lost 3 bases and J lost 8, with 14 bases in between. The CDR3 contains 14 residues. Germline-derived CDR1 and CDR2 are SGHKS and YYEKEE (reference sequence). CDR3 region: CASSSDVGTGELFF. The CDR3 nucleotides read TGTGCCAGCAGCTCTGATGTCGGGACTGGGGAGCTGTTTTTT. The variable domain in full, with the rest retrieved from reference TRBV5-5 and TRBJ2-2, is DAGVTQSPTHLIKTRGQQVTLRCSPISGHKSVSWYQQVLGQGPQFIFQYYEKEERGRGNFPDRFSARQFPNYSSELNVNALLLGDSALYLCASSSDVGTGELFFGEGSRLTVL.

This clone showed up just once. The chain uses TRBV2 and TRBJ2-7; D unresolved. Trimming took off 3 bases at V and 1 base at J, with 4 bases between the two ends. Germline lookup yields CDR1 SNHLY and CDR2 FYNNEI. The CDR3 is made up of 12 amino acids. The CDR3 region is CASSDQSYEQYF. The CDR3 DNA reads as TGTGCCAGCAGTGACCAGTCCTACGAGCAGTACTTC.

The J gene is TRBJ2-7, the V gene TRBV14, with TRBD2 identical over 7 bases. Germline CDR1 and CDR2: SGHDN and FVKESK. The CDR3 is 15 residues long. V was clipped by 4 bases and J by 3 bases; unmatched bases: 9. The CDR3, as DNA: TGTGCCAGCAGCCCCGGGACTACGTTGGACTACGAGCAGTACTTC. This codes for CASSPGTTLDYEQYF.

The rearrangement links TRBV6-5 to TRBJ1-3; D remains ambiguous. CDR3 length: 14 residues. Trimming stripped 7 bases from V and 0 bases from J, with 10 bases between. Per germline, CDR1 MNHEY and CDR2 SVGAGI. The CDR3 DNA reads TGTGCCAGCACCGGCGGTGCCTCTGGAAACACCATATATTTT. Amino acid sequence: CASTGGASGNTIYF.

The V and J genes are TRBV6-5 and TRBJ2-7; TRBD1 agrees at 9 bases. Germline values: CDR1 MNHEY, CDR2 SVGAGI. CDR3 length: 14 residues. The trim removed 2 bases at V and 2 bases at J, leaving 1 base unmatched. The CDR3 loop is CASSYGTGPYEQYF. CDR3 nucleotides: TGTGCCAGCAGTTACGGGACAGGGCCCTACGAGCAGTACTTC.

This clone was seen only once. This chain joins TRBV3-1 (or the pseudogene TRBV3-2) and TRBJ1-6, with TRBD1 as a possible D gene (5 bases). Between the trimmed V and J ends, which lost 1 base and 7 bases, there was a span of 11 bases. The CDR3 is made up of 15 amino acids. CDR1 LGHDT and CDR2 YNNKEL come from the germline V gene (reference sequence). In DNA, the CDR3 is TGTGCCAGCAGCCAAGGGGGCGCGGGGAATTCACCCCTCCACTTT. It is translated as CASSQGGAGNSPLHF.

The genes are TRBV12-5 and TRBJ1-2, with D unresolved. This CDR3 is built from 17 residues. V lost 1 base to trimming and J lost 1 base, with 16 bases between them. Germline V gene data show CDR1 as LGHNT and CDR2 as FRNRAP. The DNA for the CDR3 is TGTGCTAGTGGTTTGGCGAAGAGCGGTCTGCTTAACTATGGCTACACCTTC. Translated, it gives CASGLAKSGLLNYGYTF. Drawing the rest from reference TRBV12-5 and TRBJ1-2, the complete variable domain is DARVTQTPRHKVTEMGQEVTMRCQPILGHNTVFWYRQTMMQGLELLAYFRNRAPLDDSGMPKDRFSAEMPDATLATLKIQPSEPRDSAVYFCASGLAKSGLLNYGYTFGSGTRLTVV.

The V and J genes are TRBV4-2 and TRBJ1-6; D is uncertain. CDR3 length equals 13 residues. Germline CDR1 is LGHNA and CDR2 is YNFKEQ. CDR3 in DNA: TGTGCTACCCAAAACGGGCCTAATTCACCCCTCCACTTT. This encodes CATQNGPNSPLHF.

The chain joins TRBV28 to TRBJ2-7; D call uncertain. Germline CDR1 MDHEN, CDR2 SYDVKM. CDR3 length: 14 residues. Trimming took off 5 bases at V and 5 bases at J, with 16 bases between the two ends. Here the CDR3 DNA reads TGTGCCAGCAGTACATCACGCCGCACCCACGAGCAGTACTTC. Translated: CASSTSRRTHEQYF. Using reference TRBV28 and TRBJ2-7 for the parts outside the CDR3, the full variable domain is DVKVTQSSRYLVKRTGEKVFLECVQDMDHENMFWYRQDPGLGLRLIYFSYDVKMKEKGDIPEGYSVSREKKERFSLILESASTNQTSMYLCASSTSRRTHEQYFGPGTRLTVT.

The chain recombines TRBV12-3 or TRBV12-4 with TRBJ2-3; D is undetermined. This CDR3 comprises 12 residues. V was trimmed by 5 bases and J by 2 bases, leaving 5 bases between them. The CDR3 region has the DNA TGTGCCAGCAGTCACCACACAGATACGCAGTATTTT. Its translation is CASSHHTDTQYF.

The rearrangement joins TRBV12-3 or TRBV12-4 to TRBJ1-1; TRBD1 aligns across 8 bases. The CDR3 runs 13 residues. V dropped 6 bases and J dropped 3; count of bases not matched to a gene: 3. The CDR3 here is CASRTGADTEAFF. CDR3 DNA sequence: TGTGCCAGCAGGACAGGGGCCGACACTGAAGCTTTCTTT.

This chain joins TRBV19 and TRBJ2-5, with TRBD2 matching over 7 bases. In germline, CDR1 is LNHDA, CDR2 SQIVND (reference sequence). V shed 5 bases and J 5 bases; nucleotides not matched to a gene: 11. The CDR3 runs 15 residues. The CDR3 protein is CASSDSGAPGETQYF. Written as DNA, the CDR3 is TGTGCCAGTAGTGACAGCGGGGCACCGGGGGAGACCCAGTACTTC.

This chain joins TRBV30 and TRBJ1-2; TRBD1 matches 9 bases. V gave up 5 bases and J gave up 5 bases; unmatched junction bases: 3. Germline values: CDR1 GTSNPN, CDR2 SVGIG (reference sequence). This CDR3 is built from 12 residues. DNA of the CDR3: TGTGCCTGGGGGACAGGGAGTTATGGCTACACCTTC. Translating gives CAWGTGSYGYTF. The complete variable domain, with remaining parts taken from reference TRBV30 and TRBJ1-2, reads SQTIHQWPATLVQPVGSPLSLECTVEGTSNPNLYWYRQAAGRGLQLLFYSVGIGQISSEVPQNLSASRPQDRQFILSSKKLLLSDSGFYLCAWGTGSYGYTFGSGTRLTVV.

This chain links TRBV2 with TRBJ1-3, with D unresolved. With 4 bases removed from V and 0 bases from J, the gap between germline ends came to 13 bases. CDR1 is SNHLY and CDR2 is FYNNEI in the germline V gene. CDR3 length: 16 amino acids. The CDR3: CASSGLTTFSGNTIYF. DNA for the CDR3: TGTGCCAGCAGTGGGCTGACAACCTTCTCTGGAAACACCATATATTTT.

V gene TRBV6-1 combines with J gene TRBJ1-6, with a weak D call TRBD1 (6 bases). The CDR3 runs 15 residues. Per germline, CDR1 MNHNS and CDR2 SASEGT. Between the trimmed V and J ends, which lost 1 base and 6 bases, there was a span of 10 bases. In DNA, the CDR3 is TGTGCCAGCAGTGAAGAGGGGACAATTAATTCACCCCTCCACTTT. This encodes CASSEEGTINSPLHF.

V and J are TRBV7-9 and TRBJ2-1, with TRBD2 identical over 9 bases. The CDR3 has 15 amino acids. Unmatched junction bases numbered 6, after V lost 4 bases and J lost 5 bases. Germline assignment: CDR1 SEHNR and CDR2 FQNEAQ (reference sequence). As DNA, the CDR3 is TGTGCCAGCAGCTCGAGCGGGGGGCTACACAATGAGCAGTTCTTC. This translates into CASSSSGGLHNEQFF.

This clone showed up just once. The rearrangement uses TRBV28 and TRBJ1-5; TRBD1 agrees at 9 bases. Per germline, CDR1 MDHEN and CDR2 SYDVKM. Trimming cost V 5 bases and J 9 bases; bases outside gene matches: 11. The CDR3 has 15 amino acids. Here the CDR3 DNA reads TGTGCCAGCAGTATGGACAGGGGACTAAACATGCCCCAGCATTTT. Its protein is CASSMDRGLNMPQHF.

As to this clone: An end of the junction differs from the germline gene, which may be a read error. The CDR3 protein is CATSGGVGDTKYF. CDR3 in DNA: TGTGCCACTAGCGGGGGGGTAGGAGATACGAAGTATTTT. The chain employs TRBV10-3 and TRBJ2-3; 12 nucleotides line up with TRBD2. Germline-derived CDR1 and CDR2 are ENHRY and SYGVKD. This CDR3 spans 13 amino acids.

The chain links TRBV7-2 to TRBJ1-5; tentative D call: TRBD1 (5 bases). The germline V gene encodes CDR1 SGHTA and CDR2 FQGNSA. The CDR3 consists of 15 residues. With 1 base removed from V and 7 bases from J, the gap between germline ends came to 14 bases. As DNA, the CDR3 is TGTGCCAGCAGCTTAGATGGCAGGGCCGACCAGCCCCAGCATTTT. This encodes CASSLDGRADQPQHF. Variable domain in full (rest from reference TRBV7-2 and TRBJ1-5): GAGVSQSPSNKVTEKGKDVELRCDPISGHTALYWYRQSLGQGLEFLIYFQGNSAPDKSGLPSDRFSAERTGGSVSTLTIQRTQQEDSAVYLCASSLDGRADQPQHFGDGTRLSIL.

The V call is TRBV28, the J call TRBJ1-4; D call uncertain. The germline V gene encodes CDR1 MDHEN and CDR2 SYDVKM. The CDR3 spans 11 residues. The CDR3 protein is CGAATNEKLFF. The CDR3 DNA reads TGTGGCGCCGCAACTAATGAAAAACTGTTTTTT.

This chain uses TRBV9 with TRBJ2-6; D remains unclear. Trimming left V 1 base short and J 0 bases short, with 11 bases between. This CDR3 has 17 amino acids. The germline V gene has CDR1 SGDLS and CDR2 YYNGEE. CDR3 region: CASSVSLITSGANVLTF. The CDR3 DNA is TGTGCCAGCAGCGTAAGTCTGATAACCTCTGGGGCCAACGTCCTGACTTTC.

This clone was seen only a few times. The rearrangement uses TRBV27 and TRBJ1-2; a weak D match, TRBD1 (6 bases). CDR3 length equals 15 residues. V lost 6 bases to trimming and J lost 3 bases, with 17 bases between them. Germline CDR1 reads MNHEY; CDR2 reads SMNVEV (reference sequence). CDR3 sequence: CASRRQAAQDYGYTF. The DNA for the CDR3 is TGTGCCAGCAGGAGACAGGCCGCACAAGACTATGGCTACACCTTC.

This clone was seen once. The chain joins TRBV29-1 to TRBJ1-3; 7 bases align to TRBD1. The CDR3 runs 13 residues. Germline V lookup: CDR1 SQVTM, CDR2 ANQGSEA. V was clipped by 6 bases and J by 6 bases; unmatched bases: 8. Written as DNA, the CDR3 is TGCAGCGTCGGTGACAGGGTTGAAAACACCATATATTTT. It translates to CSVGDRVENTIYF.

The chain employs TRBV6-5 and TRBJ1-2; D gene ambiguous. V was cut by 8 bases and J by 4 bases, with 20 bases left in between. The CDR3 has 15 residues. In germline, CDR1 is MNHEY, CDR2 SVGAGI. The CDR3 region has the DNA TGTGCCAGCGTCCCCGAAAACGGTCCCTTCTATGGCTACACCTTC. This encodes CASVPENGPFYGYTF.

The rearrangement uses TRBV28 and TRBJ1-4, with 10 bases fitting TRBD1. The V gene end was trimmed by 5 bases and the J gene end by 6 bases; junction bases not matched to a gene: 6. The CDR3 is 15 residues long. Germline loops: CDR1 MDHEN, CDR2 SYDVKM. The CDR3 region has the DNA TGTGCCAGCAGTCCGAGGACAGGGGGGCATGAAAAACTGTTTTTT. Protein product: CASSPRTGGHEKLFF.

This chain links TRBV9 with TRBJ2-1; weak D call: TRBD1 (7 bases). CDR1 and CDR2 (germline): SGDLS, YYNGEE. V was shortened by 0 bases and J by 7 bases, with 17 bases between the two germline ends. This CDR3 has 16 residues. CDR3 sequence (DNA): TGTGCCAGCAGCGTAGAGGCGGGACAGCGCGGGAATGAGCAGTTCTTC. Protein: CASSVEAGQRGNEQFF.

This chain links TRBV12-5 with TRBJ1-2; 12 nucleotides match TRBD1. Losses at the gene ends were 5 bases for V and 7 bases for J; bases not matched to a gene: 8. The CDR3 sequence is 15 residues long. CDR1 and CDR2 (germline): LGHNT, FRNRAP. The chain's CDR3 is CASGLGTGGILGYTF. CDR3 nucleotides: TGTGCTAGTGGTCTGGGGACAGGGGGCATTCTTGGCTACACCTTC.